This is a list of T cell receptor beta chains from one sample in a study of blood T cell repertoires in COVID-19. Here immunoSEQ multiplex PCR was the method, and the copy in TCRdb shows in-frame clones only, minus some. The data show tens of thousands of clones, about nine tenths seen once. Sequencing was carried out using peripheral blood. All receptors derive from a woman of 80 years or more with acute or convalescent COVID-19. The CDR3 runs from the conserved cysteine through the conserved F or W. The order of the fields is J gene, D gene, V gene, CDR3 protein. The D gene is left open where the match is weak.

>TRBJ1-1|.|TRBV3-1/TRBV3-2
CASSQDVGETEAFF
>TRBJ1-2|.|TRBV5-1
CASSLATGGGYTF
>TRBJ2-5|.|TRBV7-3
CASSLSGTQETQYF
>TRBJ2-2|.|TRBV19
CASSMLAPGTGELFF
>TRBJ1-2|.|TRBV5-1
CASSLEVTDHYGYTF
>TRBJ1-6|TRBD1|TRBV10-3
CAISESDRGDSPLHF
>TRBJ2-7|TRBD2|TRBV19
CASSTDLAGRSYEQYF
>TRBJ1-4|TRBD1|TRBV19
CASSRRQGDPNEKLFF
>TRBJ1-1|.|TRBV3-1/TRBV3-2
CASSQGRHSEAFF
>TRBJ1-1|.|TRBV2
CASSDDNSNTEAFF
>TRBJ2-1|TRBD2|TRBV5-1
CASSLASGSYNEQFF
>TRBJ2-6|.|TRBV7-2
CASSLAVYSGANVLTF
>TRBJ2-1|.|TRBV11-3
CASSLSGSEQFF
>TRBJ2-7|.|TRBV30
CAWQEGGYEQYF
>TRBJ2-3|.|TRBV7-3
CASSALSSTDTQYF
>TRBJ2-3|TRBD1|TRBV30
CAWRSRGQGTDTQYF
>TRBJ2-1|.|TRBV3-1/TRBV3-2
CASSSLARDLAANEQFF
>TRBJ2-1|TRBD2|TRBV10-1
CASRPGLAGSGSEQFF
>TRBJ1-1|TRBD1|TRBV27
CASRLQGPHPEAFF
>TRBJ1-5|.|TRBV19
CASSIVGGTGTGQPQHF
>TRBJ2-3|.|TRBV24-1
CATSDTSDYTDTQYF
>TRBJ1-1|.|TRBV7-3
CASSLSGPNTEAFF